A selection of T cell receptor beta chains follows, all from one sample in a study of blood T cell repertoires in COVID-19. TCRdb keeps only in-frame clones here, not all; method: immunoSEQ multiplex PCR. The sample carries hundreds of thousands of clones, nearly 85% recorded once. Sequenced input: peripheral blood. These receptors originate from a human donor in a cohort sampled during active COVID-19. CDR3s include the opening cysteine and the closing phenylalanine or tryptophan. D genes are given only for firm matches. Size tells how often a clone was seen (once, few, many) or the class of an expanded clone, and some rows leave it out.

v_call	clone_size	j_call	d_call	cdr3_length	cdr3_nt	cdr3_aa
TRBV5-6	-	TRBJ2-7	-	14	TGTGCCAGCAGCTTGGACTCATTGCCCTACGAGCAGTACTTC	CASSLDSLPYEQYF
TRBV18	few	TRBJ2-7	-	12	TGTGCCAGCTCACCGGGGGGTAACGAGCAGTACTTC	CASSPGGNEQYF
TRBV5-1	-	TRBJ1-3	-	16	TGCGCCAGCAGCGGACAGTTCGGCGGGTCTGGAAACACCATATATTTT	CASSGQFGGSGNTIYF
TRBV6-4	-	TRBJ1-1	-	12	TGTGCCAGAGTCGGGGTAAACACTGAAGCTTTCTTT	CARVGVNTEAFF
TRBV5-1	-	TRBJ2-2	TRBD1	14	TGCGCCAGCAGCTTACAGGGGGCTGGCGGGGAGCTGTTTTTT	CASSLQGAGGELFF
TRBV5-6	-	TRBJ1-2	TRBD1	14	TGTGCCAGCAGCCGCCCCGACAGGGTTGGCGGCTACACCTTC	CASSRPDRVGGYTF
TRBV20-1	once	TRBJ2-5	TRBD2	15	TGCAGTGCTAGTGGGCGACTAGCGGGGAGAGAGACCCAGTACTTC	CSASGRLAGRETQYF
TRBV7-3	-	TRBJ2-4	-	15	TGTGCCAGCAGCCCAGGGGGCGGGAGATCGGACATTCAGTACTTC	CASSPGGGRSDIQYF
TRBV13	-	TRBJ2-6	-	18	TGTGCCAGCAGCTTATACTCTGGACTGAGCTCTGGGGCCAACGTCCTGACTTTC	CASSLYSGLSSGANVLTF
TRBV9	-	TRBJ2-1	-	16	TGTGCCAGCAGCGTAGGGTATCTGGCACCGGCGGATGAGCAGTTCTTC	CASSVGYLAPADEQFF
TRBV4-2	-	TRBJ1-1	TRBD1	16	TGTGCCAGCAGCCAAGAAGGACAGGCCGGGAGCACTGAAGCTTTCTTT	CASSQEGQAGSTEAFF
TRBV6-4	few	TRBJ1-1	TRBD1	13	TGTGCCAGCAGTTCCAGACAGGGAACTGAAGCTTTCTTT	CASSSRQGTEAFF
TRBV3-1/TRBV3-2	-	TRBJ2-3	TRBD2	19	TGTGCCAGCAGCCATAGTCAGGGACTAGCGGGGGGTTCCACAGATACGCAGTATTTT	CASSHSQGLAGGSTDTQYF
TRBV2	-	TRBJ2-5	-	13	TGTGCCAGCAAAGCAGCCAGGCTGGAGACCCAGTACTTC	CASKAARLETQYF
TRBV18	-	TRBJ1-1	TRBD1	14	TGTGCCAGCTCCCGGGACAGATTGAACACTGAAGCTTTCTTT	CASSRDRLNTEAFF
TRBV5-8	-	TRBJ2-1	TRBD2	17	TGTGCCAGCAGCTTCGTTTCTAGCGGGAGCTCCTACAATGAGCAGTTCTTC	CASSFVSSGSSYNEQFF
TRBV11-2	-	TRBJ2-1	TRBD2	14	TGTGCCAGCAGCTTTCCCGGACTAGCACGAGAGCAGTTCTTC	CASSFPGLAREQFF
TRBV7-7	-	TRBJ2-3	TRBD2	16	TGTGCTAGCAGCAGAATAGCGGGGGGGAGCACAGATACGCAGTATTTT	CASSRIAGGSTDTQYF
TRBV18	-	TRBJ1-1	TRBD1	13	TGTGCCAGCTCCGGACAGGCGAACACTGAAGCTTTCTTT	CASSGQANTEAFF
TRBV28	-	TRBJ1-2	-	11	TGTGCCAGTAACAGCAACTATGGCTACACCTTC	CASNSNYGYTF
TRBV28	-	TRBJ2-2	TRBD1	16	TGTGCCAGCAGTTCGCGGACAGGGGACGACACCGGGGAGCTGTTTTTT	CASSSRTGDDTGELFF
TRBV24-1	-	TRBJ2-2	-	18	TGTGCCACCAGTGATTTTGGTCGTTTGGGGGGTAGCACCGGGGAGCTGTTTTTT	CATSDFGRLGGSTGELFF